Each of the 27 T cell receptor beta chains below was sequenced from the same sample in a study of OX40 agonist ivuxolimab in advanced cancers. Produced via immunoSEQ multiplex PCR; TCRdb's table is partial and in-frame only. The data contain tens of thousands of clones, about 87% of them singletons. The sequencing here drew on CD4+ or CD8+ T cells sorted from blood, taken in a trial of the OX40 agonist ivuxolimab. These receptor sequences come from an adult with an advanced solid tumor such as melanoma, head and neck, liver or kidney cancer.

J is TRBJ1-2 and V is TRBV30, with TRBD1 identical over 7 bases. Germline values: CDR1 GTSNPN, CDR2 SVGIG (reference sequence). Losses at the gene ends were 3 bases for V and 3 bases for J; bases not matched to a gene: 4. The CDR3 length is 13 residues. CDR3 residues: CAWSITGDYGYTF. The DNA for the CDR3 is TGTGCCTGGAGCATAACAGGGGACTATGGCTACACCTTC.

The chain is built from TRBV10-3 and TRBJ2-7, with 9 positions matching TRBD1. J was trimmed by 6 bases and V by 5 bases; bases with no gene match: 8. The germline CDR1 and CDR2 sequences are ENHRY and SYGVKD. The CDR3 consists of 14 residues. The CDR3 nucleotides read TGTGCCATCAGTCCGCGACAGGGGGTGGGCGAGCAGTACTTC. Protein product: CAISPRQGVGEQYF.

The CDR3 coding sequence is TGTGCCAGCAGTTACTCAAGGGATCAGCCCCAGCATTTT. This encodes CASSYSRDQPQHF. V and J are TRBV6-6 and TRBJ1-5, with unresolved D. CDR1 is MNHNY and CDR2 is SVGAGI in the germline V gene (reference sequence). This CDR3 is built from 13 residues. Trimming removed 0 bases from V and 5 bases from J, with 5 bases in between.

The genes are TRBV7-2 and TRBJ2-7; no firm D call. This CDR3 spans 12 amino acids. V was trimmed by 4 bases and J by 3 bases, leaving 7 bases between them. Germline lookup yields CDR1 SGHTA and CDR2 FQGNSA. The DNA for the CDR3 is TGTGCCAGCAGCTCCCTAGGCTACGAGCAGTACTTC. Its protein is CASSSLGYEQYF.

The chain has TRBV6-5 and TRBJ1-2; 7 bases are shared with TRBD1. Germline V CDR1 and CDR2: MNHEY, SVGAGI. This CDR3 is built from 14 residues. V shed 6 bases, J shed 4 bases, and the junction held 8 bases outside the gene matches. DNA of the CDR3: TGTGCCAGCAGACATACAGGGGAGAGCTATGGCTACACCTTC. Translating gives CASRHTGESYGYTF.

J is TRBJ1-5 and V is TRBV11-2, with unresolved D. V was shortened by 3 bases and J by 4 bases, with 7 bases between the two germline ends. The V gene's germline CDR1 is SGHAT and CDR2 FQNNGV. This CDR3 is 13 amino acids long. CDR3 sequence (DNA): TGTGCCAGCAGCTTGGAGCGAAATCAGCCCCAGCATTTT. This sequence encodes CASSLERNQPQHF.

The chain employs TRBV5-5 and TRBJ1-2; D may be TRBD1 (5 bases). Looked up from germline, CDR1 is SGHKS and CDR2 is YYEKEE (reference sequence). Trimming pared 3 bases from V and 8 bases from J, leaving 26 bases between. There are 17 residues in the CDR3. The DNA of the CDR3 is TGTGCCAGCAGCTCTGCGGGCACCGGGGCGCGCGGAGTCGGCTACACCTTC. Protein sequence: CASSSAGTGARGVGYTF.

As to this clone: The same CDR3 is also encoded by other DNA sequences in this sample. This chain's CDR3 is CASSLAGGTGELFF. The CDR3 DNA reads TGCGCCAGCAGCTTGGCCGGGGGCACCGGGGAGCTGTTTTTT. This chain uses TRBV5-1 with TRBJ2-2, with D maybe TRBD2 (6 bases). Germline-derived CDR1 and CDR2 are SGHRS and YFSETQ. The CDR3 is 14 residues long. The V end lost 0 bases, the J end lost 4 bases, and 7 bases lay between the germline ends.

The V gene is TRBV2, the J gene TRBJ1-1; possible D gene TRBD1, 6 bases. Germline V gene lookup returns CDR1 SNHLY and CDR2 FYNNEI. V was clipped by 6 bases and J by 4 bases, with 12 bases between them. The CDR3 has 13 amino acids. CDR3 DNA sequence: TGTGCCAGCAGGCCCAGGGGAGTCACTGAAGCTTTCTTT. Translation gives CASRPRGVTEAFF.

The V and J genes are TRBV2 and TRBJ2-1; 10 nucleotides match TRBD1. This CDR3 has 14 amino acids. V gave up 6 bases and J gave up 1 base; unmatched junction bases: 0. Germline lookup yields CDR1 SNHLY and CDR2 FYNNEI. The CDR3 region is CASRGQGSYNEQFF. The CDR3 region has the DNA TGTGCCAGCAGGGGACAGGGGTCCTACAATGAGCAGTTCTTC.

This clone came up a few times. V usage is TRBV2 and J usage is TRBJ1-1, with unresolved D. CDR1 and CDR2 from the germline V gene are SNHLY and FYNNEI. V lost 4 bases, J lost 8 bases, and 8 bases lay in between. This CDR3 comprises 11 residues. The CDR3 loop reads CASSAVREAFF. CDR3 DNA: TGTGCCAGCAGTGCTGTCAGGGAAGCTTTCTTT. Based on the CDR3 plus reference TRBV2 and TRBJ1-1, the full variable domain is EPEVTQTPSHQVTQMGQEVILRCVPISNHLYFYWYRQILGQKVEFLVSFYNNEISEKSEIFDDQFSVERPDGSNFTLKIRSTKLEDSAMYFCASSAVREAFFGQGTRLTVV.

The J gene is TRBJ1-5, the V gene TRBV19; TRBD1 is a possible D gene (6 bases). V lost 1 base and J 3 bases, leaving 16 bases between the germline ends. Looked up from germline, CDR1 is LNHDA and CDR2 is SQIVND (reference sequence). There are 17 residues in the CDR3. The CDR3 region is CASSIGSGAGNNQPQHF. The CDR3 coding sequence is TGTGCCAGTAGTATAGGGTCAGGGGCAGGAAACAATCAGCCCCAGCATTTT.

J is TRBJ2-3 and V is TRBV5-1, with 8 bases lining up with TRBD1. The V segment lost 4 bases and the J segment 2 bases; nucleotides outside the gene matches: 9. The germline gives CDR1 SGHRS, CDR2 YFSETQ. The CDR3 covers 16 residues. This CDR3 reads CASSIDRGLNTDTQYF. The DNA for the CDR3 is TGCGCCAGCAGCATAGACAGGGGCCTGAACACAGATACGCAGTATTTT.

CDR3 DNA: TGTGCCAGCAGTCTGGGCTGGACTGAAGCTTTCTTT. Its translation is CASSLGWTEAFF. This sequence joins TRBV11-2 and TRBJ1-1; D not certain. CDR1 SGHAT and CDR2 FQNNGV come from the germline V gene. The CDR3 totals 12 residues. The V gene lost 6 bases and the J gene lost 5 bases, with 10 bases spanning the gap.

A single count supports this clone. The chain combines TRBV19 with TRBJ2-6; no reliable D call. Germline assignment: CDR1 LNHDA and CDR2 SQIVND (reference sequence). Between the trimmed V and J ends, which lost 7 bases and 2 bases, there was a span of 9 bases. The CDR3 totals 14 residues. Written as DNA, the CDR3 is TGTGCCAGTAACTCGGCGACTGGGGCCAACGTCCTGACTTTC. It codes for CASNSATGANVLTF.

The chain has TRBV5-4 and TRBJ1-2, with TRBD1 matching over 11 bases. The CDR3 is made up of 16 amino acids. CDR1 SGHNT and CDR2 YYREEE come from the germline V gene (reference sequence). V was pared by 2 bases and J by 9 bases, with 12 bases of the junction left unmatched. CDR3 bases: TGTGCCAGCAGCTTTGTTACCGGGACAGGGGGAATTAGCTACACCTTC. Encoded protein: CASSFVTGTGGISYTF.

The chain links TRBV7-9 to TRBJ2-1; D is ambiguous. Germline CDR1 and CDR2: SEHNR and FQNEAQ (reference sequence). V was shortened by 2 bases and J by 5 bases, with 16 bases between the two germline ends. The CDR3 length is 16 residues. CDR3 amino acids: CASSLKDEPPHNEQFF. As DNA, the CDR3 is TGTGCCAGCAGCTTAAAGGACGAGCCCCCCCACAATGAGCAGTTCTTC.

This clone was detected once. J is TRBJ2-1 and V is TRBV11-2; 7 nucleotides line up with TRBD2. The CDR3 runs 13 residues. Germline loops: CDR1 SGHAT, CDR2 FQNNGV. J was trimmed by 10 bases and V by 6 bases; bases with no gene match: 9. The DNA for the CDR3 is TGTGCCAGCAGTTCAATAAGGGAGGGGGAGCAGTTCTTC. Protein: CASSSIREGEQFF.

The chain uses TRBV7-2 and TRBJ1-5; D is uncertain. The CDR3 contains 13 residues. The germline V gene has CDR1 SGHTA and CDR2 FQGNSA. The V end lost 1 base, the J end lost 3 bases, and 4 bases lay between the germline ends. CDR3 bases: TGTGCCAGCAGCTTAGATCTCAATCAGCCCCAGCATTTT. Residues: CASSLDLNQPQHF.

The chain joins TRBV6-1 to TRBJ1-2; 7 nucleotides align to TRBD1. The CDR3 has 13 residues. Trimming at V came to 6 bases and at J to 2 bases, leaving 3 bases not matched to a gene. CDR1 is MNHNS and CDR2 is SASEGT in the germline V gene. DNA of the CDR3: TGTGCCAGCAGACGGGACAGCAACTATGGCTACACCTTC. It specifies CASRRDSNYGYTF.

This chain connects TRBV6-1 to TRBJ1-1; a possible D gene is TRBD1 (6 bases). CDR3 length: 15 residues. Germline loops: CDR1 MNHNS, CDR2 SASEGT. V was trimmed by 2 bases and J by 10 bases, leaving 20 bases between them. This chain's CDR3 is CASSESPTGFRGAFF. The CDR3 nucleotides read TGTGCCAGCAGTGAATCTCCGACAGGCTTTAGGGGAGCTTTCTTT.

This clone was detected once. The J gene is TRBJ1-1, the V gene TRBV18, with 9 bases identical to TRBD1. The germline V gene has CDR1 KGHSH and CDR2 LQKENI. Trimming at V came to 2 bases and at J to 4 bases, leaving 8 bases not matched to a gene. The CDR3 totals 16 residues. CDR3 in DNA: TGTGCCAGCTCACCAACTCGACAGGGGGTCGGCACTGAAGCTTTCTTT. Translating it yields CASSPTRQGVGTEAFF.

The CDR3 nucleotides are TGTGCCAGCAGGGACAGGGAAGGTTACGAGCAGTACTTC. Protein sequence: CASRDREGYEQYF. The rearrangement joins TRBV2 to TRBJ2-7, with 8 bases that match TRBD1. Unmatched junction bases numbered 5, after V lost 6 bases and J lost 4 bases. CDR3 length: 13 amino acids. Germline-derived CDR1 and CDR2 are SNHLY and FYNNEI.

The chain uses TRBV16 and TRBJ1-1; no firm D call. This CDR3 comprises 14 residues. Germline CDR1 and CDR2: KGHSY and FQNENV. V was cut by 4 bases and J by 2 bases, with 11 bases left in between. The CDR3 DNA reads TGTGCCAGCAGCCCGGACCCCGCAAACACTGAAGCTTTCTTT. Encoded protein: CASSPDPANTEAFF. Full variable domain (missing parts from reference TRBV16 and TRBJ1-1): GEEVAQTPKHLVRGEGQKAKLYCAPIKGHSYVFWYQQVLKNEFKFLISFQNENVFDETGMPKERFSAKCLPNSPCSLEIQATKLEDSAVYFCASSPDPANTEAFFGQGTRLTVV.

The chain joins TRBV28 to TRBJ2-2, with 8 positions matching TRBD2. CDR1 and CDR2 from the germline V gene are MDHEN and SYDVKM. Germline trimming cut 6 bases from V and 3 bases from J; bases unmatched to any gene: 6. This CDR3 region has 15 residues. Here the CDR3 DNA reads TGTGCCAGCAGAATAGCGGGACCCTACACCGGGGAGCTGTTTTTT. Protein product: CASRIAGPYTGELFF.

The CDR3 sequence: CSAAFSLNYGYTF. The DNA of the CDR3 is TGCAGCGCCGCGTTCAGTCTTAACTATGGCTACACCTTC. The chain joins TRBV29-1 to TRBJ1-2; no clear D gene. This CDR3 spans 13 amino acids. CDR1 SQVTM and CDR2 ANQGSEA come from the germline V gene. With 7 bases removed from V and 1 base from J, the gap between germline ends came to 13 bases.

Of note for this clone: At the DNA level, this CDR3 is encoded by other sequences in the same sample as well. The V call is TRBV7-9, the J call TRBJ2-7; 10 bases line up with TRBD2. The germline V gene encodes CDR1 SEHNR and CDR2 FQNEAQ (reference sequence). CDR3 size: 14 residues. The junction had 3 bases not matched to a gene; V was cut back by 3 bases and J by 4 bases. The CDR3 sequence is CASSLMTSGYEQYF. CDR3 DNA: TGTGCCAGCAGCTTGATGACTAGCGGGTACGAGCAGTACTTC.